A single sample gave rise to the 11 T cell receptor beta chains below, sequenced in a study of CD8 T cells in Susac syndrome. Reverse transcription of about 0.5 to 1 ug RNA used random hexamers. Each CDR3 protein is one row after TCRdb ran MiXCR on the immunoSEQ multiplex PCR reads. The table shows fewer than 60,000 distinct CDR3 sequences, with 85% to 95% occurring only once. Sequencing was carried out using CD8+ T cells from PBMCs. All receptors derive from a human donor with Susac syndrome.

The rearrangement joins TRBV7-9 to TRBJ2-1; 10 bases align to TRBD2. This CDR3 region has 15 residues. Trimming took 5 bases from V and 7 from J; bases not matched to a gene: 8. In germline, CDR1 is SEHNR, CDR2 FQNEAQ (reference sequence). As DNA, the CDR3 is TGTGCCAGCAGCGCTAGCGGGGGCGGGCAAAATGAGCAGTTCTTC. The encoded protein is CASSASGGGQNEQFF.

The chain employs TRBV7-6 and TRBJ2-3; TRBD1 matches at 8 bases. The ends lost 1 base at V and 5 bases at J; junction bases unmatched: 5. Germline V gene lookup returns CDR1 SGHVS and CDR2 FNYEAQ. The length of the CDR3 is 15 residues. CDR3 coding DNA: TGTGCCAGCAGCTTAGAGGCCAGGGGGCAAGATACGCAGTATTTT. Its translation is CASSLEARGQDTQYF. Full variable domain (missing parts from reference TRBV7-6 and TRBJ2-3): GAGVSQSPRYKVTKRGQDVALRCDPISGHVSLYWYRQALGQGPEFLTYFNYEAQQDKSGLPNDRFSAERPEGSISTLTIQRTEQRDSAMYRCASSLEARGQDTQYFGPGTRLTVL.

The chain couples TRBV4-3 to TRBJ2-1, with 8 bases identical to TRBD2. The V and J ends lost 0 bases and 6 bases, in that order; junction bases with no gene match: 10. The CDR3 runs 17 residues. Germline V gene lookup returns CDR1 LGHNA and CDR2 YSLEER. Here the CDR3 reads CASSQEAGGLKSNEQFF. In DNA form, the CDR3 reads TGCGCCAGCAGCCAAGAGGCGGGGGGCCTAAAATCCAATGAGCAGTTCTTC.

The V and J genes are TRBV7-3 and TRBJ2-3, with 11 nucleotides matching TRBD2. V lost 5 bases, J lost 4 bases, and 5 bases stayed unmatched. The CDR3 spans 15 residues. Germline V CDR1 and CDR2: SGHTA, FQGTGA. CDR3 sequence: CASSLSGGAPDTQYF. As DNA, the CDR3 is TGTGCCAGCAGCCTTAGCGGGGGGGCCCCAGATACGCAGTATTTT.

This chain joins TRBV20-1 and TRBJ1-5; a weak D match, TRBD1 (5 bases). The V gene's germline CDR1 is DFQATT and CDR2 SNEGSKA (reference sequence). The CDR3 runs 12 residues. V was trimmed by 2 bases and J by 9 bases, leaving 11 bases between them. CDR3 protein: CSARRGIGPQHF. DNA for the CDR3: TGCAGTGCTAGAAGGGGCATCGGGCCCCAGCATTTT.

The J gene is TRBJ2-5, the V gene TRBV2, with D perhaps assigned TRBD1 or TRBD2 (5 bases each). Germline V gene lookup returns CDR1 SNHLY and CDR2 FYNNEI. V was shortened by 6 bases and J by 2 bases, with 16 bases between the two germline ends. The CDR3 contains 15 residues. CDR3 DNA: TGTGCCAGCAGAGGTCCGGGACCCCGGCAAGAGACCCAGTACTTC. Protein product: CASRGPGPRQETQYF. The full variable domain, with the rest looked up from reference TRBV2 and TRBJ2-5, is EPEVTQTPSHQVTQMGQEVILRCVPISNHLYFYWYRQILGQKVEFLVSFYNNEISEKSEIFDDQFSVERPDGSNFTLKIRSTKLEDSAMYFCASRGPGPRQETQYFGPGTRLLVL.

The chain employs TRBV7-9 and TRBJ2-1, with D unclear. Germline V lookup: CDR1 SEHNR, CDR2 FQNEAQ (reference sequence). The germline V and J ends were trimmed by 5 bases and 10 bases, with 18 bases remaining between them. The CDR3 runs to 14 residues. CDR3 loop: CASSPGFGYREQFF. CDR3 coding DNA: TGTGCCAGCAGCCCCGGTTTTGGCTATCGGGAGCAGTTCTTC.

The chain joins TRBV29-1 to TRBJ2-3; D perhaps matches TRBD2 (6 bases). V gave up 3 bases and J gave up 2 bases, with 15 bases separating them. Germline V CDR1 and CDR2: SQVTM, ANQGSEA. This CDR3 has 15 residues. The DNA for the CDR3 is TGCAGCGTTGAGGGAGGTCAGGGCCCCACAGATACGCAGTATTTT. As protein: CSVEGGQGPTDTQYF.

This chain uses TRBV11-2 with TRBJ1-2; the match to TRBD1 covers 7 bases. This CDR3 is 13 amino acids long. Germline V lookup: CDR1 SGHAT, CDR2 FQNNGV. The junction had 6 bases not matched to a gene; V was cut back by 5 bases and J by 6 bases. In DNA, the CDR3 is TGTGCCAGCAGCGAGAGGGGGCGGGATGGCTACACCTTC. This encodes CASSERGRDGYTF. The full variable domain, in which reference TRBV11-2 and TRBJ1-2 provide the parts outside the CDR3, is EAGVAQSPRYKIIEKRQSVAFWCNPISGHATLYWYQQILGQGPKLLIQFQNNGVVDDSQLPKDRFSAERLKGVDSTLKIQPAKLEDSAVYLCASSERGRDGYTFGSGTRLTVV.

The CDR3 reads CASSFLAPTDTQYF. As DNA, the CDR3 is TGTGCCAGCAGTTTTCTCGCACCCACAGATACGCAGTATTTT. The chain has TRBV28 and TRBJ2-3; D ambiguous. Trimming removed 3 bases from V and 2 bases from J, with 9 bases in between. Germline V gene sequence: CDR1 MDHEN, CDR2 SYDVKM. The CDR3 contains 14 residues. The full variable domain, its missing parts supplied by reference TRBV28 and TRBJ2-3, is DVKVTQSSRYLVKRTGEKVFLECVQDMDHENMFWYRQDPGLGLRLIYFSYDVKMKEKGDIPEGYSVSREKKERFSLILESASTNQTSMYLCASSFLAPTDTQYFGPGTRLTVL.

The chain combines TRBV6-1 with TRBJ2-3, with TRBD2 as a possible D gene (5 bases). CDR3 size: 16 residues. V lost 7 bases, J lost 5 bases, and 22 bases lay in between. Per germline, CDR1 MNHNS and CDR2 SASEGT. CDR3 region: CASNPQTPREGDTQYF. CDR3 DNA sequence: TGTGCCAGCAACCCTCAAACTCCGAGAGAGGGAGATACGCAGTATTTT.